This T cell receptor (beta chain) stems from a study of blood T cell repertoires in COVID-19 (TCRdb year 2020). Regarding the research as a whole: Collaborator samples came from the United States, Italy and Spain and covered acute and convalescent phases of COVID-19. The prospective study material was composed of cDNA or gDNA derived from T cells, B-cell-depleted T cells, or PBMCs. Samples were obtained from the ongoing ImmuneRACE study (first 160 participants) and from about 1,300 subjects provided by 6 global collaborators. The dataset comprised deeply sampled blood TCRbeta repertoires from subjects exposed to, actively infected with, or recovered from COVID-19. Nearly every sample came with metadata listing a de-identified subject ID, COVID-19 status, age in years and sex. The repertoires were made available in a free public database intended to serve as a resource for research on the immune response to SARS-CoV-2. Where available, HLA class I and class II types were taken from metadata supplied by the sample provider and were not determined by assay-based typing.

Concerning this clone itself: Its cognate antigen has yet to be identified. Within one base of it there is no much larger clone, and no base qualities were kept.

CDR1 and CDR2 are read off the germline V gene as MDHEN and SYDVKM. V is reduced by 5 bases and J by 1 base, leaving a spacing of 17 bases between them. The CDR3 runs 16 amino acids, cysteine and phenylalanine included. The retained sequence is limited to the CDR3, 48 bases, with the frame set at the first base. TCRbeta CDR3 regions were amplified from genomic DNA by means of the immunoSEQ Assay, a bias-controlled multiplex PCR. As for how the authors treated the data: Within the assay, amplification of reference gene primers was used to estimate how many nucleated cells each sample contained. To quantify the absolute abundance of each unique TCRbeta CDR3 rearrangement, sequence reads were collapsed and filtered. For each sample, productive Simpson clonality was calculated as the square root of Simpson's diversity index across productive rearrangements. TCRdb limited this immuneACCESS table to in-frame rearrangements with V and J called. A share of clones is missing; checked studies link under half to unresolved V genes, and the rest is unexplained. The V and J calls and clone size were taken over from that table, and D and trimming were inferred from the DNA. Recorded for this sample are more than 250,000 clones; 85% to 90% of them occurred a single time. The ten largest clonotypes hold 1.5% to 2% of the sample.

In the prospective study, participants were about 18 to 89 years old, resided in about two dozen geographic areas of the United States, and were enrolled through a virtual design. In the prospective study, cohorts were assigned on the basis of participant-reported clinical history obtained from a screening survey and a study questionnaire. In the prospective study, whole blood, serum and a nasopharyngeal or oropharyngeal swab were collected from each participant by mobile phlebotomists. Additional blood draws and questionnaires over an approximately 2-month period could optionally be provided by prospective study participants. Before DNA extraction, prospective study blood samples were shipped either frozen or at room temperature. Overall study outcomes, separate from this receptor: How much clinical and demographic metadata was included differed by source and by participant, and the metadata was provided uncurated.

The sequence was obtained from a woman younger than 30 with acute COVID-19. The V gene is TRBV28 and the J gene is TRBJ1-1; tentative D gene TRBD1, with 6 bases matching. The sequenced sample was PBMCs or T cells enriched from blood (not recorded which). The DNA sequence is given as TGTGCCAGCAGTGTTGGGGGCCTTGAATCGAACACTGAAGCTTTCTTT. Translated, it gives CASSVGGLESNTEAFF.